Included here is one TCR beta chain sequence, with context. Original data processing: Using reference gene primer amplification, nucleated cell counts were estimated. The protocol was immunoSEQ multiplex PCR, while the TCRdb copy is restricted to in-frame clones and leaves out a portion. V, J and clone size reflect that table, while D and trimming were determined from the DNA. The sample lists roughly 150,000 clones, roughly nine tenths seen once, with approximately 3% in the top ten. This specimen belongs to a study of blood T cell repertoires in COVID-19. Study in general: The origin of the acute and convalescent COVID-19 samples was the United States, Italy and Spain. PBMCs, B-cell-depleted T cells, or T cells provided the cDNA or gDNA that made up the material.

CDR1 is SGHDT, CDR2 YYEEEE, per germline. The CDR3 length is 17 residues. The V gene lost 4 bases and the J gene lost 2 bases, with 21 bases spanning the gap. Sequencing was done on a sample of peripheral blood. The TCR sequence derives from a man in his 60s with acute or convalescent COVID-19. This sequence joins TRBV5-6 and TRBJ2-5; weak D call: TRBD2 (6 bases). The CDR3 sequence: CASSGEGRMGRQETQYF. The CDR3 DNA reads TGTGCCAGCAGCGGGGAAGGGAGGATGGGGCGTCAAGAGACCCAGTACTTC.